A selection of T cell receptor beta chains follows, all from one sample in a study of cytomegalovirus exposure and HLA in healthy donors. Using immunoSEQ multiplex PCR, the repertoire was profiled, and TCRdb retains in-frame clones only, with some absent. The profile shows hundreds of thousands of clones, about 90% of them singletons. Sequences were obtained from PBMCs. All receptors derive from a man aged 18 to 29 in good health and CMV-seropositive. Both conserved end residues are part of each CDR3.

j_gene	v_gene	CDR3aa
TRBJ2-7	TRBV5-6	CASSLGPPNDRSHSYEQYF
TRBJ2-6	TRBV28	CASTAESSSAGANVLTF
TRBJ2-7	TRBV19	CASRRDSGGEQYF
TRBJ2-7	TRBV19	CASSIRDRGDYEQYF
TRBJ2-6	TRBV10-2	CASSDLKSTSGANVLTF
TRBJ2-3	TRBV15	CATSTWDTQYF
TRBJ2-5	TRBV7-2	CATTGGSSQETQYF
TRBJ1-1	TRBV2	CASSGQFNTEAFF
TRBJ1-1	TRBV19	CASSRGGYQRMNTEAFF
TRBJ2-3	TRBV29-1	CSVEGGRGVGTDTQYF
TRBJ1-5	TRBV28	CASSLEVQRNQPQHF
TRBJ2-7	TRBV5-1	CASSLRAKVQMSYEQYF
TRBJ2-7	TRBV5-1	CASSLEGAYEQYF
TRBJ1-1	TRBV4-3	CASSQDRWGTTEAFF
TRBJ1-2	TRBV6-5	CASRQDRVSGGYTF
TRBJ2-1	TRBV5-5	CASSLMVRDNEQFF
TRBJ2-1	TRBV11-3	CASSSDRDNEQFF
TRBJ2-1	TRBV5-1	CASSLEAGGPGEQFF
TRBJ2-7	TRBV5-1	CASSLGQGAYEQYF
TRBJ1-1	TRBV11-2	CASSLETDTEAFF
TRBJ1-4	TRBV2	CASSGQGINEKLFF
TRBJ2-1	TRBV5-4	CASSLDSGGLYNEQFF
TRBJ2-7	TRBV2	CASSEGLAAYEQYF
TRBJ1-4	TRBV27	CASSLTTGGGKLFF